This T cell receptor (beta chain) was obtained from a study of T cell changes during pregnancy in multiple sclerosis (dated by TCRdb to the late 2010s). Study-wide context: In women with multiple sclerosis, the researchers looked at how the T cell repertoire shifted as pregnancy progressed.

Library generation was performed with the immunoSEQ multiplex PCR assay. This immuneACCESS table, as held by TCRdb, lists in-frame sequences with V and J called but not all clones. Of the missing ones, under half trace to an unresolved V gene in checked studies; the others have no known cause. In this sample the table shows tens of thousands of clones, 90% of which occur a single time. Under 6.5% of the sample belongs to the ten largest clones. This clone has a single count. What antigen it recognizes has not been identified. No quality values exist for individual bases; no much larger clone is one base distant. Sequenced here: peripheral blood, sampled after pregnancy. This TCR was recovered from a female donor in good health, enrolled as a control in a pregnancy study.

This receptor has the CDR3 CASSDGYSYNEQFF. The DNA reads as follows: TGTGCCAGCAGTGACGGGTATTCCTACAATGAGCAGTTCTTC. The chain links TRBV6-1 with TRBJ2-1; a confident D gene designation cannot be given. The germline V gene gives CDR1 as MNHNS and CDR2 as SASEGT. The cysteine opens and the phenylalanine closes a CDR3 of 14 amino acids. Just CDR3 DNA is preserved here, 42 bases in frame from base 1. The trim is 3 bases for V and 1 base for J, with a gap of 7 bases between the germline ends.